The source of this TCR beta chain is a study of T cell repertoires in cytomegalovirus infection. Overall study: HLA-C-restricted CMV epitopes, recently identified, and well-studied HLA-B-restricted ones were used by the study.

Study-level points and caveats: In two of eight donors, the top clonotype was HLA-C-restricted CMV-specific.

TCRdb analysed the reads with MiXCR anew, one entry per CDR3 protein. The sample has hundreds of thousands of distinct CDR3 sequences; roughly a third are singletons. CDR1 SGHVT and CDR2 SQSDAQ come from the germline V gene. The CDR3 runs 13 residues. On this clonotype: What it recognizes is unknown. One end of the junction is discordant with germline, which a read error may explain.

Here the sequenced sample was cultured PBMCs, taken from culture after CMV antigen stimulation. This clonotype was obtained from a human donor in good health (CMV status not recorded). Some clones in this sample may be carry-over from other donors' samples. This chain links TRBV7-4 with TRBJ2-3; no definite D call. CDR3 sequence: CASSPPLLDMQYF. In nucleotides, the CDR3 is TGTGCCAGCAGCCCCCCCCTTCTGGATATGCAGTATTTT.